These 5 T cell receptor beta chains came from one sample sequenced in a study of blood T cell repertoires in COVID-19 (dated by TCRdb to about 2020). The protocol used for the library was the immunoSEQ multiplex PCR assay. TCRdb took this table from immuneACCESS and kept in-frame rearrangements with V and J called. Such tables lack part of the clones; where checked against another copy, unresolved V genes explain under half of the gap, and the rest is unexplained. The sample table lists tens of thousands of clones, approximately 80% of them with a count of one. More than 8.5% of the sample goes to the ten largest clones. The sample consisted of peripheral blood. These receptors were taken from a man in his forties or fifties with COVID-19, enrolled during active disease.

The chain recombines TRBV9 with TRBJ2-7, with a weak D call TRBD1 (5 bases). With 0 bases removed from V and 2 bases from J, the gap between germline ends came to 12 bases. CDR3 size: 15 residues. Germline CDR1 is SGDLS and CDR2 is YYNGEE. The CDR3 here is CASSVGQTQAYEQYF. The CDR3 DNA reads as TGTGCCAGCAGCGTAGGACAGACTCAGGCCTACGAGCAGTACTTC.

The genes are TRBV5-8 and TRBJ1-3, with a possible D match to TRBD1 (6 bases). Germline values: CDR1 SGHTS, CDR2 YDEGEE. This CDR3 is built from 14 residues. The V gene lost 4 bases and the J gene lost 8 bases, with 16 bases spanning the gap. CDR3 sequence reads: CASSALQGSDTIYF. Written as DNA, the CDR3 is TGTGCCAGCAGCGCCTTACAGGGTTCAGACACCATATATTTT.

The V gene is TRBV30, the J gene TRBJ2-7; 10 bases are a match to TRBD2. V was pared by 0 bases and J by 6 bases, with 5 bases of the junction left unmatched. This CDR3 contains 14 residues. Germline loops: CDR1 GTSNPN, CDR2 SVGIG (reference sequence). The CDR3 DNA follows: TGTGCCTGGAGTGTCCTAGCGGGAGAGAGCGAGCAGTACTTC. Translation gives CAWSVLAGESEQYF.

This chain uses TRBV24-1 with TRBJ2-5; 13 nucleotides agree with TRBD2. The CDR3 is 16 amino acids. The germline CDR1 and CDR2 sequences are KGHDR and SFDVKD. V trimming: 4 bases; J trimming: 4 bases; junction bases outside the gene matches: 5. CDR3 sequence reads: CATSEWTSGSSETQYF. Written as DNA, the CDR3 is TGTGCCACCAGTGAGTGGACTAGCGGGAGCTCAGAGACCCAGTACTTC.

The count of this clone is one. The chain couples TRBV7-6 to TRBJ2-1; D might be TRBD2 (6 bases). CDR3 length: 15 residues. Germline V gene lookup returns CDR1 SGHVS and CDR2 FNYEAQ. V lost 2 bases, J lost 2 bases, and 10 bases lay in between. The CDR3 coding sequence is TGTGCCAGCAGCTTAAATAGCGGAGCCTACAATGAGCAGTTCTTC. It encodes CASSLNSGAYNEQFF.